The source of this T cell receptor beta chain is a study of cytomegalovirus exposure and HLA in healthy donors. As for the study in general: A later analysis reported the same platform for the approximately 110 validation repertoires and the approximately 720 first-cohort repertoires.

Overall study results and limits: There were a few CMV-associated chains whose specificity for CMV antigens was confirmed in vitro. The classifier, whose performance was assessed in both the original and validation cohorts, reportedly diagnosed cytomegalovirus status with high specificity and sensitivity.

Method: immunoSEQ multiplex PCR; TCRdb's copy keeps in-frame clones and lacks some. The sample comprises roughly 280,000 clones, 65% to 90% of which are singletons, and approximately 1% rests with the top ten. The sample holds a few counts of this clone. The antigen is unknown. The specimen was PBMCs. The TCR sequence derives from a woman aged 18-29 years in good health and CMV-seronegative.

DNA for the CDR3: TGCGCCAGCAGTCGCGGACAGCCTTTAGCCAAAAACATTCAGTACTTC. Its translation is CASSRGQPLAKNIQYF. This chain links TRBV4-1 with TRBJ2-4; the D gene is possibly TRBD1 (6 bases). CDR1 and CDR2 from the germline V gene are MGHRA and YSYEKL. The CDR3 runs 16 residues. Between the trimmed V and J ends, which lost 6 bases and 0 bases, there was a span of 15 bases.